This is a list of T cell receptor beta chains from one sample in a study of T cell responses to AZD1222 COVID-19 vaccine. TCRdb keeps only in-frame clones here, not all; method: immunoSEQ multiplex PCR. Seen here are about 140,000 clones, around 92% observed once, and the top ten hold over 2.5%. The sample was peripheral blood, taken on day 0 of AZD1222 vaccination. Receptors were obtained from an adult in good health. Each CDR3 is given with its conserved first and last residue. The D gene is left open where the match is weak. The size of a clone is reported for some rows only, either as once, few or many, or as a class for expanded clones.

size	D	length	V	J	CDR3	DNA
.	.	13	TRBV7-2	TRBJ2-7	CASSPNRYYEQYF	TGTGCCAGCAGCCCGAATCGATACTACGAGCAGTACTTC
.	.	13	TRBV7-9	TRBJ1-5	CASSLGINQPQHF	TGTGCCAGCAGCTTGGGCATCAATCAGCCCCAGCATTTT
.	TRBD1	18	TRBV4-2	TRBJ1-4	CASSPRDSGGRGNEKLFF	TGTGCCAGCAGCCCCCGGGACTCAGGGGGGAGGGGTAATGAAAAACTGTTTTTT
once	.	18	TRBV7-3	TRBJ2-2	CASSSPTYLGANTGELFF	TGTGCCAGCAGCTCACCAACCTATTTGGGGGCGAACACCGGGGAGCTGTTTTTT
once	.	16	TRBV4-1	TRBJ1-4	CASSQDFGGTNEKLFF	TGCGCCAGCAGCCAAGATTTTGGGGGGACTAATGAAAAACTGTTTTTT
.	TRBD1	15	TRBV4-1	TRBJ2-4	CASSPAGTGKNIQYF	TGCGCCAGCAGCCCCGCCGGGACAGGGAAAAACATTCAGTACTTC
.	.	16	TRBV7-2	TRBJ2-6	CASSSTRKTGANVLTF	TGTGCCAGCAGCTCAACCCGGAAGACTGGGGCCAACGTCCTGACTTTC
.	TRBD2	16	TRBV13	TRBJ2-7	CASSLGGTSGSYEQYF	TGTGCCAGCAGCTTAGGCGGGACTAGCGGGTCCTACGAGCAGTACTTC
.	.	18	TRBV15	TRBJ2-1	CATSEGIGPRDYYNEQFF	TGTGCCACCAGCGAAGGAATCGGCCCGAGGGATTACTACAATGAGCAGTTCTTC
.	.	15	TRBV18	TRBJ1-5	CASSPGVNSNQPQHF	TGTGCCAGCTCACCCGGTGTGAATAGCAATCAGCCCCAGCATTTT
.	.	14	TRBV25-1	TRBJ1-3	CASSELDAGNTIYF	TGTGCCAGCAGTGAATTAGACGCTGGAAACACCATATATTTT